The 32 T cell receptor beta chains below all came from one sample that was sequenced in a study of blood T cell repertoires in COVID-19. Generated by immunoSEQ multiplex PCR, the TCRdb table keeps only in-frame clones and is missing some. The table has 240,000 or so clones, 82% seen once. Sequencing was carried out using peripheral blood. Every receptor here comes from a woman aged 55-75 years with active or convalescent COVID-19.

This chain joins TRBV7-3 and TRBJ2-5, with D perhaps TRBD2 (6 bases). Looked up from germline, CDR1 is SGHTA and CDR2 is FQGTGA. V was clipped by 5 bases and J by 5 bases, with 15 bases between them. CDR3 length equals 14 residues. The CDR3 spells CASSRGGAGETQYF. The CDR3 bases are TGTGCCAGCAGCCGGGGCGGGGCGGGGGAGACCCAGTACTTC.

The chain combines TRBV7-9 with TRBJ1-2, with a weak D call TRBD1 (5 bases). Germline V gene lookup returns CDR1 SEHNR and CDR2 FQNEAQ (reference sequence). This CDR3 region has 14 residues. Trimming shortened V by 1 base and J by 3 bases, and 9 bases separated the two germline ends. The CDR3 region is CASSLETAYYGYTF. DNA for the CDR3: TGTGCCAGCAGCTTAGAGACAGCTTACTATGGCTACACCTTC.

The rearrangement links TRBV2 to TRBJ2-7; 8 bases match TRBD1. CDR3 length equals 12 residues. Trimming at V came to 5 bases and at J to 4 bases, leaving 1 base not matched to a gene. CDR1 and CDR2 from the germline V gene are SNHLY and FYNNEI. Written as DNA, the CDR3 is TGTGCCAGCAGTCAGGGGGCTTACGAGCAGTACTTC. It specifies CASSQGAYEQYF.

This clone was seen only once. The chain uses TRBV28 and TRBJ2-1; TRBD2 might be the D (5 bases). Germline V gives CDR1 MDHEN, CDR2 SYDVKM. CDR3 length: 15 amino acids. Trimming took 0 bases from V and 8 from J, leaving 14 bases between them. CDR3 bases: TGTGCCAGCAGTTTATGGGGTGGTGGGAGAGATGAGCAGTTCTTC. This codes for CASSLWGGGRDEQFF.

This chain joins TRBV6-5 and TRBJ2-2, with D perhaps matching TRBD1 (6 bases). Germline V gene sequence: CDR1 MNHEY, CDR2 SVGAGI. The CDR3 runs to 15 residues. V lost 0 bases to trimming and J lost 7 bases, with 12 bases between them. This chain's CDR3 is CASSYSGGGGGELFF. In DNA, the CDR3 is TGTGCCAGCAGTTACTCAGGGGGTGGTGGCGGGGAGCTGTTTTTT.

This chain uses TRBV18 with TRBJ1-1; D possibly corresponds to TRBD1 (6 bases). Trimming left V 6 bases short and J 4 bases short, with 12 bases between. The CDR3 sequence is 13 residues long. The germline V gene encodes CDR1 KGHSH and CDR2 LQKENI. The CDR3 DNA reads TGTGCCAGCTCCCGGGGGGGCAGCACTGAAGCTTTCTTT. Translating gives CASSRGGSTEAFF.

This chain's CDR3 is CASSPRTPSGNSPLHF. The CDR3 region has the DNA TGTGCCAGCAGCCCTCGGACCCCCAGCGGTAATTCACCCCTCCACTTT. V usage is TRBV11-2 and J usage is TRBJ1-6; D ambiguous. This CDR3 has 16 residues. Trimming pared 5 bases from V and 6 bases from J, leaving 17 bases between. Germline V lookup: CDR1 SGHAT, CDR2 FQNNGV.

The V and J genes are TRBV30 and TRBJ1-2; D is undetermined. The CDR3 is 13 amino acids. Germline V gene lookup returns CDR1 GTSNPN and CDR2 SVGIG (reference sequence). With 2 bases removed from V and 3 bases from J, the gap between germline ends came to 10 bases. Here the CDR3 reads CAWSPTRYYGYTF. The DNA for the CDR3 is TGTGCCTGGAGTCCAACAAGATACTATGGCTACACCTTC.

The V and J genes are TRBV13 and TRBJ2-1; 10 nucleotides agree with TRBD2. The CDR3 has 14 amino acids. With 4 bases clipped from V and 9 bases from J, the junction kept 6 bases outside the gene matches. Germline CDR1 reads PRHDT; CDR2 reads FYEKMQ (reference sequence). In DNA, the CDR3 is TGTGCCAGCAGCTACAGCGGGGGGGCCGCTGAGCAGTTCTTC. It is translated as CASSYSGGAAEQFF.

This sequence joins TRBV6-1 and TRBJ1-2; 7 nucleotides agree with TRBD1. In germline, CDR1 is MNHNS, CDR2 SASEGT. The CDR3 is 13 residues long. V dropped 5 bases and J dropped 8; count of bases not matched to a gene: 8. The CDR3 nucleotides are TGTGCCAGCAGTTATGAGGGGGCGGGCGGCTACACCTTC. Its protein is CASSYEGAGGYTF.

The V call is TRBV3-1 (or the pseudogene TRBV3-2), the J call TRBJ2-3; TRBD2 agrees at 8 bases. This CDR3 comprises 18 residues. Germline CDR1 and CDR2: LGHDT and YNNKEL (reference sequence). After removal of 3 bases from V and 3 bases from J, the junction contained 14 bases not matched to a gene. CDR3 region: CASSQAGGAALKTDTQYF. The CDR3 DNA follows: TGTGCCAGCAGCCAGGCCGGGGGGGCCGCCCTTAAAACAGATACGCAGTATTTT.

V gene TRBV2 combines with J gene TRBJ1-6, with 7 nucleotides matching TRBD1. The CDR3 contains 17 residues. With V trimmed by 7 bases and J by 6 bases, 15 bases remained unmatched. CDR1 is SNHLY, CDR2 FYNNEI, per germline. Here the CDR3 DNA reads TGTGCCAGCACCGGCCAGGGCACCGGGACAGTTAATTCACCCCTCCACTTT. It encodes CASTGQGTGTVNSPLHF.

This chain uses TRBV3-1 (or the pseudogene TRBV3-2) with TRBJ2-1; 15 nucleotides agree with TRBD2. The CDR3 is 14 amino acids. Losses at the gene ends were 6 bases for V and 15 bases for J; bases not matched to a gene: 9. The germline V gene encodes CDR1 LGHDT and CDR2 YNNKEL (reference sequence). The CDR3 sequence: CASSRTSGGAHLFF. The CDR3 nucleotides read TGTGCCAGCAGTAGGACTAGCGGGGGGGCTCATCTGTTCTTC.

The V and J genes are TRBV7-9 and TRBJ2-7, with 9 bases that match TRBD1. Per germline, CDR1 SEHNR and CDR2 FQNEAQ (reference sequence). CDR3 length: 14 residues. Unmatched junction bases numbered 4, after V lost 5 bases and J lost 2 bases. The CDR3 here is CASSIGTGPYEQYF. The CDR3 DNA sequence: TGTGCCAGCAGCATCGGGACAGGGCCCTACGAGCAGTACTTC.

In this sample, this clone turned up a few times. The chain links TRBV4-1 to TRBJ1-2, with D unresolved. The CDR3 loop spans 16 amino acids. Looked up from germline, CDR1 is MGHRA and CDR2 is YSYEKL. Trimming removed 0 bases at V and 4 bases at J, with 15 bases between. The CDR3 DNA sequence: TGCGCCAGCAGCCAAGACGCGGCCACGACGGGCTATGGCTACACCTTC. This sequence encodes CASSQDAATTGYGYTF.

This chain links TRBV19 with TRBJ2-3; perhaps TRBD2 as D (6 bases). The CDR3 runs 16 residues. V lost 3 bases, J lost 2 bases, and 15 bases lay in between. CDR1 is LNHDA and CDR2 is SQIVND in the germline V gene (reference sequence). CDR3 region: CASSMRTTRSTDTQYF. CDR3 nucleotide sequence: TGTGCCAGTAGTATGAGGACTACAAGGTCCACAGATACGCAGTATTTT.

V gene TRBV12-1 combines with J gene TRBJ1-5. TRBV12-1 is termed a pseudogene. This CDR3 comprises 15 residues. CDR3 sequence (DNA): TGTGCCAGCAGCTTTGGGGGGGGACTCGATCAGCCCCAGCATTTT. Protein product: CASSFGGGLDQPQHF.

The chain has TRBV6-5 and TRBJ1-6, with 7 bases aligning to TRBD1. The CDR3 has 14 residues. Trimming took 7 bases from V and 6 from J; bases not matched to a gene: 6. The germline V gene has CDR1 MNHEY and CDR2 SVGAGI. CDR3: CASTKDRANSPLHF. The CDR3 DNA reads TGTGCCAGCACCAAAGACAGGGCTAATTCACCCCTCCACTTT.

The rearrangement links TRBV9 to TRBJ2-2; TRBD1 is a possible D gene (6 bases). V was clipped by 2 bases and J by 6 bases, with 11 bases between them. Germline lookup yields CDR1 SGDLS and CDR2 YYNGEE. This CDR3 is built from 14 residues. The CDR3 sequence: CASSVYRASGELFF. The CDR3 bases are TGTGCCAGCAGCGTCTACAGGGCTTCCGGGGAGCTGTTTTTT.

The gene calls are TRBV5-6 and TRBJ1-3, with D uncertain. Germline V lookup: CDR1 SGHDT, CDR2 YYEEEE. This CDR3 contains 14 residues. Trimming cost V 0 bases and J 1 base, with 5 bases left between them. The CDR3 region is CASSLGGSGNTIYF. CDR3 nucleotide sequence: TGTGCCAGCAGCTTGGGAGGGTCTGGAAACACCATATATTTT.

This rearrangement joins TRBV7-8 to TRBJ1-2, with 7 bases matching TRBD1. V shed 1 base and J 4 bases; nucleotides not matched to a gene: 3. The CDR3 contains 14 residues. Germline V gene sequence: CDR1 SGHVS, CDR2 FQNEAQ. The CDR3 loop is CASSLDGTVYGYTF. The DNA for the CDR3 is TGTGCCAGCAGCTTAGATGGGACAGTCTATGGCTACACCTTC.

The chain combines TRBV4-3 with TRBJ2-5, with 10 bases that match TRBD2. The germline V gene encodes CDR1 LGHNA and CDR2 YSLEER. V shed 0 bases and J 1 base; nucleotides not matched to a gene: 5. CDR3 size: 17 residues. For the CDR3, the DNA is TGCGCCAGCAGCCAAGATCCGGGACTAGCGATCCAAGAGACCCAGTACTTC. Translating gives CASSQDPGLAIQETQYF.

This chain uses TRBV27 with TRBJ1-2; D remains ambiguous. CDR3 length equals 13 residues. V lost 5 bases, J lost 3 bases, and 10 bases lay in between. Germline V gives CDR1 MNHEY, CDR2 SMNVEV (reference sequence). CDR3 residues: CASSEQSHYGYTF. CDR3 bases: TGTGCCAGCAGTGAACAGAGTCACTATGGCTACACCTTC.

This chain joins TRBV5-7 and TRBJ1-5; the match to TRBD1 covers 8 bases. Being an ORF, TRBV5-7 has a function that is uncertain. This CDR3 has 14 residues. The junction had 7 bases not matched to a gene; V was cut back by 7 bases and J by 4 bases. CDR3 in amino acids: CASPDRERNQPQHF. For the CDR3, the DNA is TGTGCCAGCCCGGACAGGGAGAGAAATCAGCCCCAGCATTTT.

This sequence joins TRBV6-5 and TRBJ2-5, with TRBD1 matching over 9 bases. The CDR3 runs to 16 residues. V dropped 0 bases and J dropped 4; count of bases not matched to a gene: 6. Germline V gene sequence: CDR1 MNHEY, CDR2 SVGAGI. The CDR3 spells CASSYSRGQGGETQYF. In nucleotides, the CDR3 is TGTGCCAGCAGTTACTCGAGGGGACAGGGTGGAGAGACCCAGTACTTC.

This clone has only one observation. The chain recombines TRBV2 with TRBJ1-5, with D maybe TRBD1 (5 bases). The CDR3 covers 12 residues. V was shortened by 7 bases and J by 7 bases, with 11 bases between the two germline ends. The germline V gene has CDR1 SNHLY and CDR2 FYNNEI. CDR3 in amino acids: CASTGSVQPQHF. The CDR3 nucleotides are TGTGCCAGCACAGGGTCGGTGCAGCCCCAGCATTTT.

This clone was observed a handful of times. The genes are TRBV5-1 and TRBJ2-7; D perhaps matches TRBD1 (6 bases). CDR3 length: 13 amino acids. From germline, CDR1 is SGHRS and CDR2 YFSETQ. Trimming removed 4 bases at V and 0 bases at J, with 8 bases between. In DNA, the CDR3 is TGCGCCAGCAGCGCGGACAGCTCCTACGAGCAGTACTTC. It codes for CASSADSSYEQYF.

The chain links TRBV6-5 to TRBJ2-7, with 9 bases that match TRBD1. Germline values: CDR1 MNHEY, CDR2 SVGAGI. J gave up 6 bases and V 2 bases, and 8 bases lay outside the gene matches. This CDR3 is built from 15 residues. CDR3: CASSYGTGFTSEQYF. The CDR3 DNA follows: TGTGCCAGCAGTTACGGGACAGGGTTTACAAGCGAGCAGTACTTC.

This chain links TRBV5-1 with TRBJ2-7; D possibly corresponds to TRBD1 (6 bases). The CDR3 runs to 14 residues. The germline V and J ends were trimmed by 4 bases and 3 bases, with 14 bases remaining between them. Per the germline V gene, CDR1 is SGHRS and CDR2 is YFSETQ. CDR3 loop: CASSVHLRGYEQYF. The CDR3 DNA reads as TGCGCCAGCAGCGTACATCTCAGGGGCTACGAGCAGTACTTC.

V gene TRBV10-3 combines with J gene TRBJ1-2; D ambiguous. Trimming removed 2 bases at V and 3 bases at J, with 4 bases between. This CDR3 has 12 amino acids. CDR1 is ENHRY and CDR2 is SYGVKD in the germline V gene. Here the CDR3 reads CAISEQDYGYTF. CDR3 DNA: TGTGCCATCAGTGAGCAGGACTATGGCTACACCTTC.

The CDR3 region is CASSLAGVSTGELFF. The DNA for the CDR3 is TGCGCCAGCAGCTTGGCCGGGGTTAGCACCGGGGAGCTGTTTTTT. This chain joins TRBV5-1 and TRBJ2-2, with a tentative D call TRBD2 (5 bases). CDR3 size: 15 residues. Germline V gene data show CDR1 as SGHRS and CDR2 as YFSETQ. Trimming removed 0 bases from V and 4 bases from J, with 10 bases in between.

V usage is TRBV4-1 and J usage is TRBJ1-4, with 12 bases identical to TRBD1. This CDR3 is built from 15 residues. The V and J ends lost 4 bases and 9 bases, in that order; junction bases with no gene match: 6. Germline V CDR1 and CDR2: MGHRA, YSYEKL. The CDR3 region has the DNA TGCGCCAGCAGCCCTTGGGGGACAGGGGGCCAAAAACTGTTTTTT. It is translated as CASSPWGTGGQKLFF.